This T cell receptor (beta chain) was observed in a study of response to subunit inactivated influenza vaccine. General study results and limits: That few new T cells are recruited by each seasonal influenza vaccination was the authors' suggestion.

This clonotype has only a few counts. No antigen is known for it. This CDR3 contains 16 residues. Trimming removed 4 bases from V and 6 bases from J; junction bases left unmatched: 12. Germline-derived CDR1 and CDR2 are SGHDT and YYEEEE. MiXCR was run by TCRdb on the RT-PCR reads, yielding one entry per CDR3 protein. The sample lists over 800,000 distinct CDR3 sequences; 21% were seen once. The source of this sequence is a man between 45 and 60 years old who received an inactivated influenza vaccine. The chain carries TRBV5-6 and TRBJ2-1, with 8 positions matching TRBD1. The material sequenced was PBMCs from blood, taken approximately 5 days after vaccination. DNA for the CDR3: TGTGCCAGCAGCCCCCTCAGGCAGGGGGCCATCAATGAGCAGTTCTTC. Its translation is CASSPLRQGAINEQFF.